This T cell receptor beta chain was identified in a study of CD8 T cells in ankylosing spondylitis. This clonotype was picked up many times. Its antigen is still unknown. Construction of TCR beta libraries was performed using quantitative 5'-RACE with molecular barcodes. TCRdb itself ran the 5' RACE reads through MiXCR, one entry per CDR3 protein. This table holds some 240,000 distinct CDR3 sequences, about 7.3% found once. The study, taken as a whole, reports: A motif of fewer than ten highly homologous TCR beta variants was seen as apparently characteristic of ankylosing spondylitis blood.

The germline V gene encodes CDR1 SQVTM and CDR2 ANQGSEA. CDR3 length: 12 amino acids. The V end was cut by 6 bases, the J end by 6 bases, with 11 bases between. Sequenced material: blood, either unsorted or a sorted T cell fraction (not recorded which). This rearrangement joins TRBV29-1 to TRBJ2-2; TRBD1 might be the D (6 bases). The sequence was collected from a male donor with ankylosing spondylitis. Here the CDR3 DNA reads TGCAGCGTCGTTACAGGGCCCGGGGAGCTGTTTTTT. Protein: CSVVTGPGELFF.